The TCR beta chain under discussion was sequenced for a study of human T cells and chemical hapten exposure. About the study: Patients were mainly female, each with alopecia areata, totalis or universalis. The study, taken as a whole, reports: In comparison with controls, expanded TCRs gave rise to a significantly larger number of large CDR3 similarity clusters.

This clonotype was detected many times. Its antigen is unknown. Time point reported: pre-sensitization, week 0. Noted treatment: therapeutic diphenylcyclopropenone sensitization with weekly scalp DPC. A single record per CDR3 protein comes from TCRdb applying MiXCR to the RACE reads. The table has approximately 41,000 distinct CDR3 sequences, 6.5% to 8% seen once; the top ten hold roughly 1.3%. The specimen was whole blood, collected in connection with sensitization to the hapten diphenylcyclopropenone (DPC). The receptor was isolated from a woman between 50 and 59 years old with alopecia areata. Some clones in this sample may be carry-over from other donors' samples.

CDR3 nucleotide sequence: TGTGCCAGCAGTTCGGGACCCCGGGGTGAAAAACTGTTTTTT. This translates into CASSSGPRGEKLFF. The chain is built from TRBV5-5 and TRBJ1-4; tentative D call: TRBD1 (5 bases). V lost 5 bases, J lost 7 bases, and 15 bases lay in between. Germline V CDR1 and CDR2: SGHKS, YYEKEE (reference sequence). This CDR3 has 14 amino acids.